This entry lists 11 T cell receptor beta chains sequenced from one sample in a study of siplizumab effects on memory and regulatory T cells. Produced via immunoSEQ multiplex PCR; TCRdb's table is partial and in-frame only. The sample consists of some 100,000 clones, 94% of them appearing once. Input material: Tregs sorted from blood. These receptors originate from a human donor in good health.

The chain joins TRBV5-1 to TRBJ1-3, with D perhaps matching TRBD1 (6 bases). V lost 0 bases and J 0 bases, leaving 7 bases between the germline ends. The CDR3 runs 15 residues. In germline, CDR1 is SGHRS, CDR2 YFSETQ. The CDR3 bases are TGCGCCAGCAGCTTGGCAGGGGCCTCTGGAAACACCATATATTTT. Its protein product is CASSLAGASGNTIYF.

The V call is TRBV7-2, the J call TRBJ2-5, with 10 bases lining up with TRBD2. The V gene's germline CDR1 is SGHTA and CDR2 FQGNSA. The V segment lost 2 bases and the J segment 2 bases; nucleotides outside the gene matches: 5. This CDR3 has 16 residues. CDR3 bases: TGTGCCAGCAGCTTAATAGCGGGAGGCGGACAAGAGACCCAGTACTTC. It yields the protein CASSLIAGGGQETQYF. Together with reference TRBV7-2 and TRBJ2-5, the CDR3 gives the full variable domain: GAGVSQSPSNKVTEKGKDVELRCDPISGHTALYWYRQSLGQGLEFLIYFQGNSAPDKSGLPSDRFSAERTGGSVSTLTIQRTQQEDSAVYLCASSLIAGGGQETQYFGPGTRLLVL.

The chain couples TRBV2 to TRBJ1-2; tentatively, D is TRBD1 (5 bases). Germline-derived CDR1 and CDR2 are SNHLY and FYNNEI. The V gene lost 2 bases and the J gene lost 4 bases, with 8 bases spanning the gap. The CDR3 is 13 residues long. The CDR3 sequence is CASSELGVYGYTF. In nucleotides, the CDR3 is TGTGCCAGCAGTGAATTGGGGGTCTATGGCTACACCTTC.

This clone was detected only once. The V call is TRBV2, the J call TRBJ2-3, with D tentatively TRBD1 or TRBD2 (5 bases each). V was cut by 10 bases and J by 1 base, with 12 bases left in between. The CDR3 has 13 amino acids. Per the germline V gene, CDR1 is SNHLY and CDR2 is FYNNEI. The CDR3 DNA is TGTGCCATCCCGGGACGGGGCACAGATACGCAGTATTTT. Encoded protein: CAIPGRGTDTQYF.

The count of this clone is one. V gene TRBV7-2 combines with J gene TRBJ2-2; tentative D call: TRBD1 (6 bases). Per germline, CDR1 SGHTA and CDR2 FQGNSA. Trimming left V 3 bases short and J 5 bases short, with 7 bases between. This CDR3 has 13 amino acids. The CDR3 spells CASSFRGTGELFF. CDR3 DNA sequence: TGTGCCAGCAGCTTTAGGGGGACCGGGGAGCTGTTTTTT.

The chain recombines TRBV30 with TRBJ2-4; D is ambiguous. V was shortened by 4 bases and J by 12 bases, with 19 bases between the two germline ends. The length of the CDR3 is 13 residues. Germline V CDR1 and CDR2: GTSNPN, SVGIG (reference sequence). CDR3 coding DNA: TGTGCCTGGAATCCCGTGGGGTCAGAGGCTCAGTACTTC. This sequence encodes CAWNPVGSEAQYF.

The V and J genes are TRBV14 and TRBJ2-1, with D hard to call. Trimming stripped 6 bases from V and 9 bases from J, with 18 bases between. The V gene's germline CDR1 is SGHDN and CDR2 FVKESK. CDR3 length equals 14 residues. CDR3 sequence reads: CASSQVVYASEQFF. DNA for the CDR3: TGTGCCAGCAGTCAGGTGGTCTACGCCTCTGAGCAGTTCTTC.

The rearrangement uses TRBV28 and TRBJ2-1; 8 nucleotides line up with TRBD2. V gave up 5 bases and J gave up 7 bases; unmatched junction bases: 16. CDR3 length: 17 residues. CDR1 and CDR2 (germline): MDHEN, SYDVKM. DNA of the CDR3: TGTGCCAGCAGTCCCCGCCTTGGAGCGGGAGACGGGAATGAGCAGTTCTTC. Its protein is CASSPRLGAGDGNEQFF.

The rearrangement links TRBV28 to TRBJ1-5, with a tentative D call TRBD1 (6 bases). Germline assignment: CDR1 MDHEN and CDR2 SYDVKM. The CDR3 loop spans 14 amino acids. V gave up 2 bases and J gave up 6 bases, with 11 bases separating them. Written as DNA, the CDR3 is TGTGCCAGCAGTTTACAGGGGTTAGTTCAGCCCCAGCATTTT. As protein: CASSLQGLVQPQHF.

This clone occurred once. The V call is TRBV28, the J call TRBJ2-6; 9 bases are a match to TRBD1. Germline V lookup: CDR1 MDHEN, CDR2 SYDVKM. The CDR3 spans 17 residues. The V segment lost 9 bases and the J segment 0 bases; nucleotides outside the gene matches: 9. CDR3 region: CASTPGTGSSGANVLTF. The CDR3 DNA reads TGTGCCAGTACCCCCGGGACAGGGTCCTCTGGGGCCAACGTCCTGACTTTC.

The rearrangement links TRBV28 to TRBJ1-2; D is perhaps TRBD1 (6 bases). This CDR3 region has 13 residues. The germline V and J ends were trimmed by 7 bases and 8 bases, with 17 bases remaining between them. The germline V gene encodes CDR1 MDHEN and CDR2 SYDVKM. Written as DNA, the CDR3 is TGTGCCAGCACGGGACACAGTCGTGAAGGCTACACCTTC. Amino acids: CASTGHSREGYTF.